These T cell receptor beta chains were read from a single sample in a study. Each CDR3 protein gets one entry after TCRdb re-called the RT-PCR reads with MiXCR. The sample yields more than 550,000 distinct CDR3 sequences, 14% seen once. Sample: memory CD4+ T cells from blood. These receptors all come from a female donor in good health, serving as a healthy control. Both conserved end residues are part of each CDR3. Each record gives: CDR3 protein, CDR3 DNA, D gene, V gene, J gene, clone size. D genes are given only for firm matches. A clone size is listed for some rows: how often the clone was seen (once, few, many), or a class if it is expanded.

cdr3_aa: CASSPGQGAFGYTF
cdr3_nt: TGTGCCAGCAGCCCTGGACAGGGGGCTTTTGGCTACACCTTC
d_call: TRBD1
v_call: TRBV7-2
j_call: TRBJ1-2
clone_size: .

cdr3_aa: CASSGKTGDTEAFF
cdr3_nt: TGCGCCAGCAGCGGGAAGACAGGGGACACTGAAGCTTTCTTT
d_call: TRBD1
v_call: TRBV5-1
j_call: TRBJ1-1
clone_size: once

cdr3_aa: CSASRLAGAPGSTQYF
cdr3_nt: TGCAGTGCTAGTCGGCTAGCGGGAGCCCCGGGGAGTACGCAGTATTTT
d_call: TRBD2
v_call: TRBV20-1
j_call: TRBJ2-3
clone_size: .

cdr3_aa: CASSLSGTGHVF
cdr3_nt: TGTGCCAGCAGTCTGTCCGGGACAGGTCATGTCTTC
d_call: TRBD1
v_call: TRBV27
j_call: TRBJ2-1
clone_size: many

cdr3_aa: CASSPLDDNGYTF
cdr3_nt: TGTGCCAGCTCACCACTAGACGATAATGGCTACACCTTC
d_call: .
v_call: TRBV18
j_call: TRBJ1-2
clone_size: .

cdr3_aa: CASSGGGLAEDTQYF
cdr3_nt: TGTGCCAGCAGCGGGGGGGGACTAGCGGAAGATACGCAGTATTTT
d_call: TRBD2
v_call: TRBV5-8
j_call: TRBJ2-3
clone_size: .

cdr3_aa: CSATDRKSSYNEQFF
cdr3_nt: TGCAGTGCGACGGACCGCAAAAGCTCCTACAATGAGCAGTTCTTC
d_call: .
v_call: TRBV20-1
j_call: TRBJ2-1
clone_size: many

cdr3_aa: CAGVGSVGPGNEQFF
cdr3_nt: TGTGCCGGGGTGGGGTCCGTTGGGCCTGGCAATGAGCAGTTCTTC
d_call: .
v_call: TRBV7-8
j_call: TRBJ2-1
clone_size: .

cdr3_aa: CVSSRDMNTEAFF
cdr3_nt: TGCGTCAGCAGCCGTGACATGAACACTGAAGCTTTCTTT
d_call: .
v_call: TRBV5-1
j_call: TRBJ1-1
clone_size: .

cdr3_aa: CASSISLSSYNSPLHF
cdr3_nt: TGTGCCAGCAGCATCTCTCTTAGCTCCTATAATTCACCCCTCCACTTT
d_call: .
v_call: TRBV6-5
j_call: TRBJ1-6
clone_size: .

cdr3_aa: CAWSVQTQYF
cdr3_nt: TGTGCCTGGAGTGTGCAGACCCAGTACTTC
d_call: .
v_call: TRBV30
j_call: TRBJ2-5
clone_size: few

cdr3_aa: CSDRTSGDSYNEQFF
cdr3_nt: TGCAGCGATAGGACTAGCGGTGATTCCTACAATGAGCAGTTCTTC
d_call: TRBD2
v_call: TRBV29-1
j_call: TRBJ2-1
clone_size: many

cdr3_aa: CASSLLAGVSHEQYF
cdr3_nt: TGTGCCAGCAGCTTACTAGCGGGGGTCAGCCACGAGCAGTACTTC
d_call: TRBD2
v_call: TRBV7-2
j_call: TRBJ2-7
clone_size: few

cdr3_aa: CASSIARDNSPLHF
cdr3_nt: TGTGCCAGCAGTATCGCCAGGGATAATTCACCCCTCCACTTT
d_call: .
v_call: TRBV6-5
j_call: TRBJ1-6
clone_size: many

cdr3_aa: CASSYEGRSAQFF
cdr3_nt: TGTGCCAGCAGCTACGAGGGGAGGTCAGCGCAGTTCTTC
d_call: .
v_call: TRBV5-5
j_call: TRBJ2-1
clone_size: many

cdr3_aa: CASSQQGRSYEQYF
cdr3_nt: TGTGCCAGCAGCCAACAGGGCCGCTCCTACGAGCAGTACTTC
d_call: .
v_call: TRBV3-1
j_call: TRBJ2-7
clone_size: .

cdr3_aa: CASSQDQQSSYNEQFF
cdr3_nt: TGTGCCAGCAGCCAAGATCAACAGAGCTCCTACAATGAGCAGTTCTTC
d_call: .
v_call: TRBV4-2
j_call: TRBJ2-1
clone_size: many

cdr3_aa: CASNSLGRFEAFF
cdr3_nt: TGTGCCAGCAATTCACTTGGGCGATTTGAAGCTTTCTTT
d_call: .
v_call: TRBV28
j_call: TRBJ1-1
clone_size: few

cdr3_aa: CASSISQGSNQPQHF
cdr3_nt: TGTGCCAGCAGTATAAGTCAGGGGTCCAATCAGCCCCAGCATTTT
d_call: .
v_call: TRBV27
j_call: TRBJ1-5
clone_size: many

cdr3_aa: CSAASIEAFF
cdr3_nt: TGCAGTGCTGCAAGTATTGAAGCTTTCTTT
d_call: .
v_call: TRBV20-1
j_call: TRBJ1-1
clone_size: .

cdr3_aa: CATSRDRLIGYTF
cdr3_nt: TGTGCCACCAGCAGAGACCGACTGATAGGCTACACCTTC
d_call: .
v_call: TRBV15
j_call: TRBJ1-2
clone_size: few

cdr3_aa: CASSSDRIRNYGYTF
cdr3_nt: TGTGCCAGCAGTTCCGACAGGATTCGTAACTATGGCTACACCTTC
d_call: .
v_call: TRBV6-2/TRBV6-3
j_call: TRBJ1-2
clone_size: few

cdr3_aa: CASSEQQGPPQHF
cdr3_nt: TGTGCCAGCAGTGAACAGCAGGGCCCGCCCCAGCATTTT
d_call: .
v_call: TRBV2
j_call: TRBJ1-5
clone_size: .